Listed below are T cell receptor beta chains from one sample, sequenced in a study of monozygotic twins with cystic fibrosis. Produced via immunoSEQ multiplex PCR; TCRdb's table is partial and in-frame only. The sample shows about 20,000 clones, 96% of them seen only once. The sample comprised blood. The receptor source for this set is a girl aged 2 to 10 with cystic fibrosis. The CDR3 runs from the conserved cysteine through the conserved F or W. The D gene is left open where the match is weak. Expanded clones are given a class, and other clones once, few, many or no size at all.

D,size,J,V,CDR3,DNA
.,.,TRBJ1-2,TRBV7-2,CASSVEWGRGGYTF,TGTGCCAGCAGCGTCGAATGGGGTCGGGGTGGCTACACCTTC
.,.,TRBJ2-7,TRBV10-3,CAISEGSLSYEQYF,TGTGCCATCAGTGAGGGCAGTCTATCCTACGAGCAGTACTTC
TRBD2,.,TRBJ2-1,TRBV19,CASTPSGGLSSYNEQFF,TGTGCCAGTACACCTAGCGGGGGCCTTAGCTCCTACAATGAGCAGTTCTTC
.,.,TRBJ1-2,TRBV25-1,CASSELDPRSGYTF,TGTGCCAGCAGTGAATTGGACCCTAGAAGTGGCTACACCTTC
.,.,TRBJ2-7,TRBV19,CASSHNDYEQYF,TGTGCCAGTAGCCATAACGATTACGAGCAGTACTTC
TRBD1,.,TRBJ2-5,TRBV30,CAWSDTGGATETQYF,TGTGCCTGGAGTGATACAGGGGGCGCCACGGAGACCCAGTACTTC
.,.,TRBJ1-2,TRBV25-1,CATRDGNYGYTF,TGTGCCACCAGGGACGGTAACTATGGCTACACCTTC
.,once,TRBJ1-1,TRBV29-1,CSVEDLEVRGAPEAFF,TGCAGCGTTGAAGATTTGGAGGTACGAGGGGCCCCGGAAGCTTTCTTT
TRBD1,once,TRBJ1-5,TRBV5-8,CASSTDDRERQPQHF,TGTGCCAGCAGCACGGACGACAGGGAGCGACAGCCCCAGCATTTT
.,.,TRBJ1-2,TRBV19,CASTGTLSGYTF,TGTGCCAGTACTGGGACGCTATCGGGCTACACCTTC
TRBD1,.,TRBJ1-1,TRBV5-6,CASSFLGTGEAFF,TGTGCCAGCAGCTTTTTGGGGACAGGAGAAGCTTTCTTT
.,.,TRBJ1-1,TRBV6-1,CASSDGWFMNTEAFF,TGTGCCAGCAGTGACGGGTGGTTTATGAACACTGAAGCTTTCTTT
TRBD1,.,TRBJ1-4,TRBV5-1,CASSLSRDRAGEKLFF,TGCGCCAGCAGCCTGTCCCGGGACAGGGCGGGGGAAAAACTGTTTTTT
TRBD1,.,TRBJ2-1,TRBV7-2,CASSPTGGQYNEQFF,TGTGCCAGCAGCCCCACAGGGGGGCAATACAATGAGCAGTTCTTC
TRBD1,.,TRBJ1-1,TRBV2,CASSEGRQGATEAFF,TGTGCCAGCAGTGAAGGTAGACAGGGGGCCACTGAAGCTTTCTTT
TRBD1,.,TRBJ1-6,TRBV6-1,CASRRQGGYNSPLHF,TGTGCCAGCAGGAGACAGGGTGGGTATAATTCACCCCTCCACTTT
TRBD2,.,TRBJ2-7,TRBV10-2,CASRLAGYYEQYF,TGCGCCAGCAGACTAGCGGGGTACTACGAGCAGTACTTC
.,.,TRBJ2-1,TRBV2,CASSEGAAPNEQFF,TGTGCCAGCAGTGAAGGGGCGGCCCCCAATGAGCAGTTCTTC
TRBD2,.,TRBJ2-3,TRBV9,CASSVVAGGPSAQYF,TGTGCCAGCAGCGTAGTAGCGGGGGGGCCCTCCGCGCAGTATTTT
.,.,TRBJ2-1,TRBV7-2,CASSEDYPRVNEQFF,TGTGCCAGCAGCGAGGACTACCCCCGCGTCAATGAGCAGTTCTTC
.,.,TRBJ1-2,TRBV13,CASSLPGRLNYGYTF,TGTGCCAGCAGCTTACCCGGACGGCTGAACTATGGCTACACCTTC
.,.,TRBJ1-5,TRBV19,CASSIRSSNQPQHF,TGTGCCAGTAGTATCCGAAGTAGCAATCAGCCCCAGCATTTT
TRBD1,.,TRBJ2-7,TRBV18,CASSPGTGVREQYF,TGTGCCAGCTCGCCCGGGACAGGGGTTCGGGAGCAGTACTTC
.,.,TRBJ2-5,TRBV29-1,CSGDDRKQETQYF,TGCAGCGGGGACGACAGGAAGCAAGAGACCCAGTACTTC
TRBD2,.,TRBJ2-3,TRBV5-1,CASSSGGAVTADTQYF,TGCGCCAGCAGCAGCGGGGGGGCCGTCACAGCAGATACGCAGTATTTT
.,.,TRBJ1-2,TRBV18,CASSPPGADYGYTF,TGTGCCAGCTCACCACCGGGAGCAGACTATGGCTACACCTTC
.,.,TRBJ2-7,TRBV7-2,CASSLLTAGDQYF,TGTGCCAGCAGCTTATTGACGGCAGGAGACCAGTACTTC
.,.,TRBJ2-1,TRBV5-6,CASSLGGAYNEQFF,TGTGCCAGCAGCTTGGGTGGGGCCTACAATGAGCAGTTCTTC
.,.,TRBJ1-2,TRBV11-2,CASSLSHNYGYTF,TGTGCCAGCAGCTTAAGCCATAACTATGGCTACACCTTC
.,.,TRBJ1-6,TRBV5-1,CASSLGQASSPLHF,TGCGCCAGCAGCTTGGGACAGGCGAGTTCACCCCTCCACTTT
.,.,TRBJ2-5,TRBV27,CASSLLPGLVWETQYF,TGTGCCAGCAGTTTACTTCCGGGACTGGTCTGGGAGACCCAGTACTTC
TRBD1,.,TRBJ2-7,TRBV5-4,CASSPRTGDHEQYF,TGTGCCAGCAGCCCTCGGACAGGGGACCACGAGCAGTACTTC
TRBD1,once,TRBJ1-6,TRBV19,CASSIEYSGTGVINSPLHF,TGTGCCAGTAGTATAGAATACAGCGGGACAGGGGTTATTAATTCACCCCTCCACTTT
TRBD1,.,TRBJ2-5,TRBV2,CASSVGTGAQETQYF,TGTGCCAGCAGTGTCGGGACAGGGGCTCAAGAGACCCAGTACTTC
.,.,TRBJ2-5,TRBV10-3,CAISDMRRGFQETQYF,TGTGCCATCAGTGATATGAGGAGGGGATTCCAAGAGACCCAGTACTTC
.,.,TRBJ1-5,TRBV2,CASRAWTASNQPQHF,TGTGCCAGCAGAGCATGGACCGCTAGCAATCAGCCCCAGCATTTT
.,.,TRBJ2-2,TRBV7-9,CASSQPGQPTGELFF,TGTGCCAGCAGCCAGCCGGGACAACCCACCGGGGAGCTGTTTTTT
.,.,TRBJ1-2,TRBV6-6,CASTIGQTGYTF,TGTGCCAGCACCATAGGACAAACTGGCTACACCTTC
TRBD1,.,TRBJ1-6,TRBV19,CASRPTGTAFSPLHF,TGTGCCAGTAGACCTACCGGGACAGCCTTTTCACCCCTCCACTTT
.,.,TRBJ2-7,TRBV6-5,CASRPSTGGPGRQYF,TGTGCCAGCAGACCTTCGACGGGGGGCCCAGGGAGGCAGTACTTC
TRBD2,.,TRBJ2-5,TRBV6-1,CASSEAGRGEQETQYF,TGTGCCAGCAGTGAAGCGGGGAGGGGAGAACAAGAGACCCAGTACTTC
.,.,TRBJ1-5,TRBV4-3,CASSHPAENQPQHF,TGCGCCAGCAGCCATCCGGCAGAGAATCAGCCCCAGCATTTT
.,.,TRBJ1-1,TRBV6-5,CASSYGIKGLGTEAFF,TGTGCCAGCAGTTACGGAATCAAAGGTCTGGGGACTGAAGCTTTCTTT
.,.,TRBJ2-5,TRBV5-4,CASSLGLLETQYF,TGTGCCAGCAGCTTGGGACTTTTGGAGACCCAGTACTTC
.,.,TRBJ1-1,TRBV4-1,CASSQVRGGNTEAFF,TGCGCCAGCAGCCAAGTAAGGGGGGGGAACACTGAAGCTTTCTTT
.,.,TRBJ2-4,TRBV4-3,CASSQELGHKNIQYF,TGCGCCAGCAGCCAAGAGCTGGGACACAAAAACATTCAGTACTTC
.,.,TRBJ2-3,TRBV5-6,CASSLGAGSTDTQYF,TGTGCCAGCAGCCTCGGGGCGGGGTCTACAGATACGCAGTATTTT
.,.,TRBJ2-3,TRBV15,CATSNSFTDTQYF,TGTGCCACCAGCAACTCTTTCACAGATACGCAGTATTTT
.,.,TRBJ2-3,TRBV7-2,CASSPRLWRSDTQYF,TGTGCCAGCAGCCCAAGACTTTGGCGCTCAGATACGCAGTATTTT
.,.,TRBJ2-7,TRBV4-3,CASSQDQARAQAEQYF,TGCGCCAGCAGCCAAGATCAAGCCAGGGCGCAGGCCGAGCAGTACTTC
.,.,TRBJ1-1,TRBV20-1,CSAAANTEAFF,TGCAGTGCGGCAGCGAACACTGAAGCTTTCTTT
.,.,TRBJ2-7,TRBV14,CASSLSYEQYF,TGTGCCAGCAGCCTCTCCTACGAGCAGTACTTC
.,.,TRBJ2-3,TRBV5-4,CASSLGRTVRTDTQYF,TGTGCCAGCAGCTTGGGACGGACAGTACGCACAGATACGCAGTATTTT
.,.,TRBJ2-3,TRBV11-2,CASSLGAQSTDTQYF,TGTGCCAGCAGCTTAGGGGCCCAAAGCACAGATACGCAGTATTTT
.,once,TRBJ2-7,TRBV13,CASSFGGLAYEQYF,TGTGCCAGCAGCTTCGGGGGGCTGGCTTACGAGCAGTACTTC